This T cell receptor (beta chain) was captured by sequencing in a study of blood T cell repertoires in COVID-19. Turning to the study itself: Donors in the United States, Italy and Spain gave samples during acute or convalescent COVID-19. The cDNA or gDNA used as material had been derived from T cells, B-cell-depleted T cells, or PBMCs.

Authors' processing steps: Quantification of nucleated cells was approximated via reference gene primer amplification. Clones were sequenced by immunoSEQ multiplex PCR, and TCRdb holds only the in-frame ones, with some missing. V and J calls and clone size come straight from that table; D and trimming were deduced from the DNA. The data contain about 200,000 clones, around 91% of them singletons. Trimming removed 5 bases at V and 7 bases at J, with 17 bases between. This CDR3 is built from 14 residues. CDR1 and CDR2 from the germline V gene are LNHDA and SQIVND (reference sequence). This chain uses TRBV19 with TRBJ1-2; the D is unclear. Sequencing was carried out using peripheral blood. The sequence was obtained from a woman between 40 and 55 years old with acute or convalescent COVID-19. The CDR3 spells CASSPPGFKGGYTF. The CDR3 coding sequence is TGTGCCAGTAGTCCTCCGGGGTTTAAGGGTGGCTACACCTTC. Combining the CDR3 with reference TRBV19 and TRBJ1-2 gives the whole variable domain DGGITQSPKYLFRKEGQNVTLSCEQNLNHDAMYWYRQDPGQGLRLIYYSQIVNDFQKGDIAEGYSVSREKKESFPLTVTSAQKNPTAFYLCASSPPGFKGGYTFGSGTRLTVV.